Shown below are 26 T cell receptor beta chains from a single sample sequenced in a study of blood T cell repertoires in COVID-19 (dated by TCRdb to 2018 to 2020). Preparation of the library involved the immunoSEQ multiplex PCR assay. The table was pulled from immuneACCESS by TCRdb, which kept in-frame rearrangements only. Such tables lose some clones; where checked, under half of the loss comes from unresolved V genes, and the rest has no known cause. The sample contains about 370,000 clones, more than 80% of them found a single time. The top ten hold around 1% of the sample. Sequenced: PBMCs or T cells enriched from blood (not recorded which). These receptors were obtained from a man aged 18 to 30 who had recovered from COVID-19.

The chain employs TRBV28 and TRBJ2-1; a possible D gene is TRBD2 (6 bases). Germline V gene sequence: CDR1 MDHEN, CDR2 SYDVKM. The V end lost 6 bases, the J end lost 7 bases, and 19 bases lay between the germline ends. This CDR3 spans 15 amino acids. This CDR3 reads CASSFYGTSQNEQFF. The CDR3 DNA is TGTGCCAGCAGCTTTTACGGGACTTCTCAAAATGAGCAGTTCTTC.

The J gene is TRBJ2-1, the V gene TRBV30; no reliable D call. Germline V gene sequence: CDR1 GTSNPN, CDR2 SVGIG (reference sequence). Trimming took 4 bases from V and 9 from J, leaving 13 bases between them. This CDR3 has 12 residues. The DNA for the CDR3 is TGTGCCTGGACGAGAATTAGTGGTGAGCAGTTCTTC. Its protein product is CAWTRISGEQFF.

This clone was seen once. CDR3 sequence (DNA): TGTGCCAGCAGCCCCTATTATCAGCCCCAGCATTTT. Protein sequence: CASSPYYQPQHF. V usage is TRBV7-8 and J usage is TRBJ1-5; no definite D call. This CDR3 comprises 12 residues. V gave up 5 bases and J gave up 5 bases, with 7 bases separating them. Germline V CDR1 and CDR2: SGHVS, FQNEAQ.

This chain links TRBV4-1 with TRBJ2-3; a possible D gene is TRBD2 (6 bases). V lost 4 bases and J lost 4, with 27 bases in between. The CDR3 is made up of 19 amino acids. Germline V lookup: CDR1 MGHRA, CDR2 YSYEKL. The CDR3 nucleotides read TGCGCCAGCAGCCCTCCCTACGACTCCGGGAGTTTCCCCCCAGATACGCAGTATTTT. As protein: CASSPPYDSGSFPPDTQYF.

The chain has TRBV4-1 and TRBJ2-2, with 13 bases that match TRBD2. The CDR3 sequence is 17 residues long. V lost 5 bases, J lost 0 bases, and 3 bases stayed unmatched. Germline V gives CDR1 MGHRA, CDR2 YSYEKL. The CDR3 here is CASSMGLAGTNTGELFF. For the CDR3, the DNA is TGCGCCAGCAGCATGGGACTAGCGGGGACGAACACCGGGGAGCTGTTTTTT.

The chain employs TRBV3-1 (or the pseudogene TRBV3-2) and TRBJ2-5; 9 bases match TRBD2. V lost 4 bases, J lost 5 bases, and 20 bases stayed unmatched. Germline CDR1 reads LGHDT; CDR2 reads YNNKEL (reference sequence). The CDR3 is 19 residues long. The CDR3 region is CASSPLRLRGGGRGETQYF. CDR3 in DNA: TGTGCCAGCAGCCCCCTTCGTCTGCGCGGGGGGGGCCGGGGGGAGACCCAGTACTTC.

J is TRBJ1-5 and V is TRBV3-1 (or the pseudogene TRBV3-2); 8 positions agree with TRBD1. This CDR3 is 17 amino acids long. Germline-derived CDR1 and CDR2 are LGHDT and YNNKEL (reference sequence). Unmatched junction bases numbered 9, after V lost 0 bases and J lost 5 bases. The CDR3 is CASSQDLGQGSDQPQHF. CDR3 bases: TGTGCCAGCAGCCAAGATCTAGGACAGGGTAGTGATCAGCCCCAGCATTTT.

This clone was observed a handful of times. CDR3 region: CASSNRGNTGELFF. The DNA for the CDR3 is TGTGCCAGCAGCAACAGGGGGAACACCGGGGAGCTGTTTTTT. The rearrangement links TRBV3-1 (or the pseudogene TRBV3-2) to TRBJ2-2; 7 nucleotides match TRBD1. This CDR3 comprises 14 residues. Germline trimming cut 5 bases from V and 1 base from J; bases unmatched to any gene: 1. The germline V gene has CDR1 LGHDT and CDR2 YNNKEL (reference sequence).

This clone has a single count. V usage is TRBV7-9 and J usage is TRBJ1-2, with a tentative D call TRBD1 (5 bases). Trimming cost V 5 bases and J 2 bases, with 15 bases left between them. The CDR3 runs to 15 residues. Germline values: CDR1 SEHNR, CDR2 FQNEAQ (reference sequence). The CDR3 DNA follows: TGTGCCAGCAGCGCGCCATACAAGGGGAACTATGGCTACACCTTC. The encoded protein is CASSAPYKGNYGYTF.

This clone was counted a single time. The CDR3: CAISDIAKNTGELFF. The CDR3 DNA reads as TGTGCCATCAGTGACATAGCGAAAAACACCGGGGAGCTGTTTTTT. The chain has TRBV10-3 and TRBJ2-2; D is possibly TRBD2 (5 bases). Trimming took 3 bases from V and 2 from J, leaving 10 bases between them. The CDR3 consists of 15 residues. Germline lookup yields CDR1 ENHRY and CDR2 SYGVKD.

This chain links TRBV28 with TRBJ1-1, with D possibly being TRBD1 (5 bases). Per the germline V gene, CDR1 is MDHEN and CDR2 is SYDVKM. V was cut by 3 bases and J by 0 bases, with 8 bases left in between. The CDR3 consists of 14 residues. Here the CDR3 DNA reads TGTGCCAGCAGTTTTCGGGGGATGAACACTGAAGCTTTCTTT. This codes for CASSFRGMNTEAFF.

This clone has just one count. The J gene is TRBJ1-1, the V gene TRBV6-5, with a weak D call TRBD1 (5 bases). The CDR3 consists of 13 residues. The V end lost 6 bases, the J end lost 1 base, and 9 bases lay between the germline ends. Germline CDR1 reads MNHEY; CDR2 reads SVGAGI. The CDR3, as DNA: TGTGCCAGCAGACGACAGAAGAACACTGAAGCTTTCTTT. It specifies CASRRQKNTEAFF.

This rearrangement joins TRBV10-1 to TRBJ2-1, with 12 positions matching TRBD2. V lost 6 bases, J lost 4 bases, and 1 base stayed unmatched. The germline CDR1 and CDR2 sequences are WNHNN and SYGVQD (reference sequence). CDR3 length: 14 residues. CDR3 residues: CASSLAGGYNEQFF. CDR3 nucleotide sequence: TGCGCCAGCAGCCTAGCGGGGGGGTACAATGAGCAGTTCTTC.

The chain links TRBV9 to TRBJ1-5; D call uncertain. Looked up from germline, CDR1 is SGDLS and CDR2 is YYNGEE. Trimming left V 4 bases short and J 3 bases short, with 26 bases between. This CDR3 region has 19 residues. The chain's CDR3 is CASSSHPPGYKIFNQPQHF. As DNA, the CDR3 is TGTGCCAGCAGCAGCCACCCTCCGGGATATAAAATTTTCAATCAGCCCCAGCATTTT.

This clone was counted between two and nine times. This rearrangement joins TRBV28 to TRBJ1-2; tentative D call: TRBD1 (5 bases). The V end lost 4 bases, the J end lost 0 bases, and 12 bases lay between the germline ends. The CDR3 loop spans 15 amino acids. CDR1 is MDHEN, CDR2 SYDVKM, per germline. CDR3 protein: CASSSGRRANYGYTF. The CDR3 DNA is TGTGCCAGCAGTTCGGGGCGGAGGGCTAACTATGGCTACACCTTC.

The rearrangement joins TRBV6-1 to TRBJ2-7, with D perhaps TRBD1 (6 bases). With 3 bases removed from V and 5 bases from J, the gap between germline ends came to 23 bases. Germline CDR1 is MNHNS and CDR2 is SASEGT. This CDR3 region has 17 residues. The CDR3 loop reads CASSDDRWGSGGDEQYF. The CDR3 DNA reads as TGTGCCAGCAGTGACGACAGGTGGGGCTCTGGCGGCGACGAGCAGTACTTC.

This chain links TRBV30 with TRBJ1-3; D is uncertain. V dropped 0 bases and J dropped 9 bases, with 6 bases sitting between them. Germline V lookup: CDR1 GTSNPN, CDR2 SVGIG (reference sequence). This CDR3 is 11 amino acids long. This chain's CDR3 is CAWSVRATIYF. The CDR3 nucleotides are TGTGCCTGGAGTGTACGAGCCACCATATATTTT.

This chain links TRBV5-1 with TRBJ2-1; 9 bases align to TRBD1. Germline assignment: CDR1 SGHRS and CDR2 YFSETQ. The CDR3 totals 13 residues. V dropped 7 bases and J dropped 6; count of bases not matched to a gene: 5. CDR3 nucleotide sequence: TGCGCCAGCCACAGGGGGCAGGTCAATGAGCAGTTCTTC. Translating it yields CASHRGQVNEQFF.

The rearrangement uses TRBV3-1 (or the pseudogene TRBV3-2) and TRBJ1-3; 9 positions agree with TRBD1. The CDR3 runs to 18 residues. Looked up from germline, CDR1 is LGHDT and CDR2 is YNNKEL (reference sequence). V shed 4 bases and J 2 bases; nucleotides not matched to a gene: 12. The CDR3 bases are TGTGCCAGCAGCCTTCCGTCTCTCGGGACAGGGACTGGAAACACCATATATTTT. It specifies CASSLPSLGTGTGNTIYF.

The V and J genes are TRBV24-1 and TRBJ1-4; a weak D match, TRBD1 (6 bases). Trimming shortened V by 4 bases and J by 7 bases, and 18 bases separated the two germline ends. CDR3 size: 16 residues. Germline assignment: CDR1 KGHDR and CDR2 SFDVKD. CDR3 sequence (DNA): TGTGCCACCAGTGACGCTACAGGGAGTCGAGCTGAAAAACTGTTTTTT. It translates to CATSDATGSRAEKLFF.

The chain links TRBV5-1 to TRBJ2-3; TRBD2 aligns across 13 bases. Unmatched junction bases numbered 7, after V lost 2 bases and J lost 4 bases. Germline V lookup: CDR1 SGHRS, CDR2 YFSETQ. This CDR3 comprises 17 residues. Written as DNA, the CDR3 is TGCGCCAGCAGCTTTTTCGGACTAGCGGGAGTATCAGATACGCAGTATTTT. Translating it yields CASSFFGLAGVSDTQYF.

V usage is TRBV5-4 and J usage is TRBJ2-3; TRBD1 aligns across 8 bases. The CDR3 sequence is 15 residues long. The ends lost 7 bases at V and 0 bases at J; junction bases unmatched: 7. CDR1 and CDR2 from the germline V gene are SGHNT and YYREEE (reference sequence). The CDR3 loop is CASRPGGGSTDTQYF. CDR3 coding DNA: TGTGCCAGCCGACCAGGGGGCGGGAGCACAGATACGCAGTATTTT.

The rearrangement joins TRBV5-6 to TRBJ2-5; D possibly corresponds to TRBD2 (7 bases). Trimming shortened V by 4 bases and J by 9 bases, and 22 bases separated the two germline ends. The CDR3 has 15 residues. CDR1 SGHDT and CDR2 YYEEEE come from the germline V gene. CDR3 region: CASSPRGGVSVAQYF. CDR3 DNA sequence: TGTGCCAGCAGCCCCCGAGGGGGGGTTTCGGTGGCCCAGTACTTC.

A single count supports this clone. This sequence joins TRBV19 and TRBJ1-5; 7 bases line up with TRBD1. Germline CDR1 reads LNHDA; CDR2 reads SQIVND (reference sequence). Trimming at V came to 8 bases and at J to 0 bases, leaving 7 bases not matched to a gene. The length of the CDR3 is 15 residues. CDR3 loop: CASSPGGYSNQPQHF. The CDR3 bases are TGTGCCAGTTCTCCAGGGGGGTATAGCAATCAGCCCCAGCATTTT.

V and J are TRBV3-1 (or the pseudogene TRBV3-2) and TRBJ2-1; TRBD2 aligns across 10 bases. This CDR3 contains 14 residues. Germline assignment: CDR1 LGHDT and CDR2 YNNKEL (reference sequence). Trimming removed 4 bases from V and 8 bases from J; junction bases left unmatched: 5. CDR3 amino acids: CASSLAGGRDEQFF. The CDR3 nucleotides are TGTGCCAGCAGCCTAGCGGGGGGTCGAGATGAGCAGTTCTTC.

J is TRBJ1-6 and V is TRBV9; D is possibly TRBD1 (6 bases). The length of the CDR3 is 16 residues. CDR1 SGDLS and CDR2 YYNGEE come from the germline V gene. V lost 3 bases and J lost 4, with 14 bases in between. CDR3 protein: CASSADRLVYNSPLHF. The CDR3 DNA sequence: TGTGCCAGCAGCGCAGACAGGCTTGTTTATAATTCACCCCTCCACTTT.